The 18 T cell receptor beta chains in this list originate from one sample, sequenced in a study of circulating CD8 cells and anti-PD-1 response in melanoma. Each library started from around 15 ng of total RNA using the QIAseq Immune Repertoire TCR panel. TCRdb re-analysed the reads in MiXCR, keeping a single row per CDR3 protein. This table holds about 1,000 distinct CDR3 sequences, approximately 5% found once. Four subsets defined by PD-1 and/or TIGIT were sorted from live CD3+CD8+TCRalphabeta+ cells. This specimen was CD8+ T cells from PBMCs, taken at baseline or after one month of anti-PD-1 therapy (not recorded which). These TCRs come from a human donor with melanoma.

By proportion, this clonotype is medium-sized. The chain combines TRBV2 with TRBJ2-7; D might be TRBD1 or TRBD2, each matching 5 bases. Germline assignment: CDR1 SNHLY and CDR2 FYNNEI. This CDR3 spans 15 amino acids. V shed 7 bases and J shed 0 bases, with 16 bases lying between them. DNA of the CDR3: TGTGCCAGCACCCTCTCCCGGGACGGCTCCTACGAGCAGTACTTC. Translation: CASTLSRDGSYEQYF.

This clonotype is labeled medium-sized. The genes are TRBV5-5 and TRBJ1-1; 10 positions match TRBD1. With V trimmed by 4 bases and J by 0 bases, 6 bases remained unmatched. The CDR3 has 16 amino acids. CDR1 is SGHKS and CDR2 is YYEKEE in the germline V gene (reference sequence). The CDR3 DNA is TGTGCCAGCAGCACACGGGACAGGGGAATGAACACTGAAGCTTTCTTT. This codes for CASSTRDRGMNTEAFF.

This clonotype is judged medium-sized. The gene calls are TRBV20-1 and TRBJ2-1; TRBD1 matches 8 bases. J gave up 7 bases and V 0 bases, and 5 bases lay outside the gene matches. Germline loops: CDR1 DFQATT, CDR2 SNEGSKA (reference sequence). This CDR3 comprises 14 residues. CDR3 sequence: CSARDLTGANEQFF. The CDR3, as DNA: TGCAGTGCTAGAGACCTGACAGGGGCTAATGAGCAGTTCTTC.

This clonotype is deemed medium-sized. The V and J genes are TRBV7-2 and TRBJ2-5; D gene uncertain. Trimming pared 4 bases from V and 2 bases from J, leaving 8 bases between. This CDR3 has 13 residues. Germline V gives CDR1 SGHTA, CDR2 FQGNSA. CDR3 bases: TGTGCCAGCAGCTCGCGAACTCAAGAGACCCAGTACTTC. As protein: CASSSRTQETQYF. Variable domain in full (rest from reference TRBV7-2 and TRBJ2-5): GAGVSQSPSNKVTEKGKDVELRCDPISGHTALYWYRQSLGQGLEFLIYFQGNSAPDKSGLPSDRFSAERTGGSVSTLTIQRTQQEDSAVYLCASSSRTQETQYFGPGTRLLVL.

A few counts support this clonotype. CDR3 residues: CASSPGTAYEQYF. CDR3 sequence (DNA): TGTGCCAGTAGTCCAGGGACAGCCTACGAGCAGTACTTC. The J gene is TRBJ2-7, the V gene TRBV19, with 7 nucleotides matching TRBD1. Germline-derived CDR1 and CDR2 are LNHDA and SQIVND (reference sequence). V dropped 5 bases and J dropped 2; count of bases not matched to a gene: 3. This CDR3 is 13 amino acids long.

This clonotype is categorized as medium-sized. This chain links TRBV28 with TRBJ2-3; 11 nucleotides agree with TRBD1. V was clipped by 3 bases and J by 4 bases; unmatched bases: 9. The CDR3 length is 17 residues. From germline, CDR1 is MDHEN and CDR2 SYDVKM. CDR3 sequence reads: CASSFQGQGARADTQYF. In nucleotides, the CDR3 is TGTGCCAGCAGTTTCCAAGGACAGGGGGCGCGGGCAGATACGCAGTATTTT.

Worth noting for this clonotype: This may be a read error, as it is one base from a much larger clone. The genes are TRBV28 and TRBJ2-5, with 11 bases matching TRBD2. There are 14 residues in the CDR3. V lost 5 bases to trimming and J lost 5 bases; unmatched junction nucleotides: 4. Germline V gene lookup returns CDR1 MDHEN and CDR2 SYDVKM. CDR3 protein: CASSLRTSGETQYF. The CDR3, as DNA: TGTGCCAGCAGTCTTCGGACTAGCGGGGAGACCCAGTACTTC. The variable domain in full, completed from reference TRBV28 and TRBJ2-5, reads DVKVTQSSRYLVKRTGEKVFLECVQDMDHENMFWYRQDPGLGLRLIYFSYDVKMKEKGDIPEGYSVSREKKERFSLILESASTNQTSMYLCASSLRTSGETQYFGPGTRLLVL.

Relative to its sample, this clonotype is large. The chain joins TRBV4-1 to TRBJ1-1; the D is unclear. There are 13 residues in the CDR3. With 1 base removed from V and 4 bases from J, the gap between germline ends came to 7 bases. The germline CDR1 and CDR2 sequences are MGHRA and YSYEKL. The CDR3 nucleotides read TGCGCCAGCAGCCAAGGTGAGCTCACTGAAGCTTTCTTT. It is translated as CASSQGELTEAFF.

As regards this clonotype: The missing conserved phenylalanine or tryptophan at the end of this CDR3 makes a read error likely. The V call is TRBV6-5, the J call TRBJ2-2; D might be TRBD1 (5 bases). The CDR3 runs to 14 residues. V lost 5 bases and J 6 bases, leaving 13 bases between the germline ends. Germline V gives CDR1 MNHEY, CDR2 SVGAGI. The CDR3 protein is CASSPDVGAGELFL. The CDR3 DNA follows: TGTGCCAGCAGTCCAGATGTAGGGGCCGGGGAGCTGTTTCTT.

This clonotype is labeled large. The rearrangement uses TRBV7-2 and TRBJ2-1; 10 positions agree with TRBD1. This CDR3 spans 16 amino acids. Unmatched junction bases numbered 3, after V lost 4 bases and J lost 0 bases. Germline V CDR1 and CDR2: SGHTA, FQGNSA. This chain's CDR3 is CASSSDRGPSYNEQFF. Written as DNA, the CDR3 is TGTGCCAGCAGCTCCGACAGGGGGCCCTCCTACAATGAGCAGTTCTTC.

In its sample, this clonotype is large. The genes are TRBV10-3 and TRBJ2-2; D uncertain. The CDR3 sequence is 15 residues long. V was clipped by 2 bases and J by 7 bases, with 14 bases between them. Germline CDR1 reads ENHRY; CDR2 reads SYGVKD. CDR3 nucleotides: TGTGCCATCAGTGAGCACGGTCAGGCTTACGGGGAGCTGTTTTTT. The encoded protein is CAISEHGQAYGELFF.

By proportion, this clonotype is medium-sized. The rearrangement uses TRBV19 and TRBJ1-1, with unresolved D. Germline CDR1 is LNHDA and CDR2 is SQIVND (reference sequence). Trimming removed 3 bases at V and 4 bases at J, with 12 bases between. There are 14 residues in the CDR3. CDR3 region: CASSMMGTGTEAFF. The CDR3 DNA follows: TGTGCCAGTAGTATGATGGGCACGGGCACTGAAGCTTTCTTT. The complete variable domain, with remaining parts taken from reference TRBV19 and TRBJ1-1, reads DGGITQSPKYLFRKEGQNVTLSCEQNLNHDAMYWYRQDPGQGLRLIYYSQIVNDFQKGDIAEGYSVSREKKESFPLTVTSAQKNPTAFYLCASSMMGTGTEAFFGQGTRLTVV.

Relative to its sample, this clonotype is large. The DNA of the CDR3 is TGTGCCAGCAGTGACGAGAGAAGGATGAACACTGAAGCTTTCTTT. Its protein product is CASSDERRMNTEAFF. The rearrangement uses TRBV2 and TRBJ1-1; D unresolved. The V and J ends lost 3 bases and 0 bases respectively, with 11 bases between them. Germline CDR1 reads SNHLY; CDR2 reads FYNNEI. This CDR3 region has 15 residues.

This clonotype is large (0.1 to 1%) within its sample. The V gene is TRBV20-1, the J gene TRBJ2-7; D is possibly TRBD2 (5 bases). There are 12 residues in the CDR3. V lost 6 bases to trimming and J lost 3 bases, with 12 bases between them. Germline V lookup: CDR1 DFQATT, CDR2 SNEGSKA (reference sequence). Here the CDR3 reads CSACQEDYEQYF. The CDR3, as DNA: TGCAGTGCGTGTCAGGAGGACTACGAGCAGTACTTC.

About this clonotype: Because it lacks the conserved phenylalanine or tryptophan at the end, this CDR3 is likely a read error. The V gene is TRBV10-2, the J gene TRBJ2-1, with D possibly TRBD2 on 6 matching bases. Germline CDR1 and CDR2: WSHSY and SAAADI. V dropped 3 bases and J dropped 4 bases, with 13 bases sitting between them. The CDR3 is 15 residues long. CDR3 nucleotides: TGCGCCAGCAGTGATCTTAGCGGAGGTTACAATGAGCAGTTCCTC. Its protein is CASSDLSGGYNEQFL.

This clonotype was seen a handful of times. The chain joins TRBV24-1 to TRBJ1-1; no clear D gene. With 2 bases removed from V and 5 bases from J, the gap between germline ends came to 17 bases. The CDR3 runs to 16 residues. Per germline, CDR1 KGHDR and CDR2 SFDVKD. The CDR3 protein is CATSDSSGREQTEAFF. The CDR3 DNA reads as TGTGCCACCAGTGATTCTTCCGGGCGCGAACAGACTGAAGCTTTCTTT.

Sample share makes this clonotype medium-sized. The chain recombines TRBV19 with TRBJ2-7; 7 positions agree with TRBD1. V lost 3 bases and J lost 0; bases outside the gene matches: 14. Looked up from germline, CDR1 is LNHDA and CDR2 is SQIVND (reference sequence). This CDR3 region has 18 residues. For the CDR3, the DNA is TGTGCCAGTAGTATCATTTATGTTTCCCGGGACAGCTCCTACGAGCAGTACTTC. Translated, it gives CASSIIYVSRDSSYEQYF.

By share, this clonotype counts as large (0.1 to 1%). The V call is TRBV24-1, the J call TRBJ1-3; no definite D call. Germline values: CDR1 KGHDR, CDR2 SFDVKD. The length of the CDR3 is 11 residues. V dropped 0 bases and J dropped 7 bases, with 0 bases sitting between them. CDR3 DNA: TGTGCCACCAGTGATTTGAACACCATATATTTT. This sequence encodes CATSDLNTIYF.